Below, 3 T cell receptor beta chains from the same sample are listed, as sequenced in a study of blood T cell repertoires in COVID-19. Clones were sequenced by immunoSEQ multiplex PCR, and TCRdb holds only the in-frame ones, with some missing. The sample has 100,000 to 120,000 clones; about three quarters are singletons. Sequencing input: peripheral blood. All receptors come from a woman in her 70s with acute or convalescent COVID-19.

The V gene is TRBV6-8, the J gene TRBJ2-4; unclear D gene. The ends were cut back, 5 bases at V and 0 bases at J, with 11 bases in the middle. The CDR3 has 15 residues. CDR1 and CDR2 from the germline V gene are MNHGY and SAAAGT. The CDR3 loop reads CASSNTRRAKNIQYF. For the CDR3, the DNA is TGTGCCAGCAGTAACACCCGGAGAGCCAAAAACATTCAGTACTTC.

CDR3 bases: TGCGCCAGCAGCCGAGGGGGGGCCTATGAAGCTTTCTTT. Translating it yields CASSRGGAYEAFF. The chain has TRBV5-1 and TRBJ1-1; tentatively, D is TRBD1 (6 bases). Germline-derived CDR1 and CDR2 are SGHRS and YFSETQ. The germline V and J ends were trimmed by 4 bases and 7 bases, with 14 bases remaining between them. The CDR3 is 13 amino acids.

This clone was found many times. The V and J genes are TRBV10-3 and TRBJ1-5, with TRBD1 identical over 10 bases. This CDR3 comprises 15 residues. Germline V gene data show CDR1 as ENHRY and CDR2 as SYGVKD. Trimming cost V 7 bases and J 4 bases; bases outside gene matches: 7. The CDR3 nucleotides read TGTGCCATCAAAGCCGGGACAGGGGATAATCAGCCCCAGCATTTT. Its protein is CAIKAGTGDNQPQHF.